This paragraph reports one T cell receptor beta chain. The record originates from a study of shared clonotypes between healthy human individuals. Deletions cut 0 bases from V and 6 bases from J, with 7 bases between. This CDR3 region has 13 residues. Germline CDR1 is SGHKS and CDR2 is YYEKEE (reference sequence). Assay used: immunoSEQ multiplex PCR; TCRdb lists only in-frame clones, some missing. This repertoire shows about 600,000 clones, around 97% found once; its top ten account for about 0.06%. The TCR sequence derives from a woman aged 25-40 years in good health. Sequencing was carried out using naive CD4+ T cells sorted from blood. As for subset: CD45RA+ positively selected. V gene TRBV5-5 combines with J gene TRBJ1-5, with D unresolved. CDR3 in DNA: TGTGCCAGCAGCTTGGAAGAGGCTCAGCCCCAGCATTTT. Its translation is CASSLEEAQPQHF.